The 11 T cell receptor beta chains below were found in one sample sequenced in a study of spatial heterogeneity in lung cancer. Time point noted: sample taken at primary tumor resection. The authors sequenced whole RNA from tumor, nontumor lung or frozen PBMC without sorting. TCRdb re-analysed the 5' RACE reads in MiXCR, keeping a single row per CDR3 protein. This sample carries roughly 5,300 distinct CDR3 sequences, around 26% of them seen once, and the ten largest clones take approximately 15%. The sequenced sample was PBMCs, obtained at surgery. The receptors come from a male donor with early-stage non-small cell lung cancer.

This clonotype is medium-sized by share. The chain uses TRBV14 and TRBJ2-3, with D possibly being TRBD1 (5 bases). The CDR3 sequence is 17 residues long. The V end lost 1 base, the J end lost 0 bases, and 14 bases lay between the germline ends. Germline loops: CDR1 SGHDN, CDR2 FVKESK. The CDR3 DNA reads as TGTGCCAGCAGCCAAGGGTACGACAGTTCTAGCACAGATACGCAGTATTTT. Translation gives CASSQGYDSSSTDTQYF. Full variable domain (outside the CDR3, taken from reference TRBV14 and TRBJ2-3): EAGVTQFPSHSVIEKGQTVTLRCDPISGHDNLYWYRRVMGKEIKFLLHFVKESKQDESGMPNNRFLAERTGGTYSTLKVQPAELEDSGVYFCASSQGYDSSSTDTQYFGPGTRLTVL.

Relative to its sample, this clonotype is medium-sized. This sequence joins TRBV20-1 and TRBJ1-4, with 7 bases that match TRBD1. The germline V gene encodes CDR1 DFQATT and CDR2 SNEGSKA (reference sequence). The trim removed 5 bases at V and 7 bases at J, leaving 7 bases unmatched. This CDR3 spans 13 amino acids. CDR3 region: CSAPGGGGEKLFF. CDR3 DNA sequence: TGCAGTGCTCCAGGGGGTGGGGGTGAAAAACTGTTTTTT.

This clonotype was seen a few times. This chain connects TRBV12-3 or TRBV12-4 to TRBJ2-1; TRBD2 matches 13 bases. This CDR3 spans 18 amino acids. With 0 bases clipped from V and 0 bases from J, the junction kept 2 bases outside the gene matches. CDR3 coding DNA: TGTGCCAGCAGTTTAGCACTAGCGGGAGGGAGCTCCTACAATGAGCAGTTCTTC. Translating gives CASSLALAGGSSYNEQFF.

This clonotype is labeled medium-sized. The rearrangement uses TRBV7-2 and TRBJ2-1; D is undetermined. The germline V gene has CDR1 SGHTA and CDR2 FQGNSA. This CDR3 has 13 amino acids. Between the trimmed V and J ends, which lost 4 bases and 8 bases, there was a span of 12 bases. DNA for the CDR3: TGTGCCAGCAGCTCCCCTGTCCTTGATGAGCAGTTCTTC. The encoded protein is CASSSPVLDEQFF. Based on the CDR3 plus reference TRBV7-2 and TRBJ2-1, the full variable domain is GAGVSQSPSNKVTEKGKDVELRCDPISGHTALYWYRQSLGQGLEFLIYFQGNSAPDKSGLPSDRFSAERTGGSVSTLTIQRTQQEDSAVYLCASSSPVLDEQFFGPGTRLTVL.

By its share, this clonotype is medium-sized. The chain uses TRBV3-1 and TRBJ2-7; 7 positions match TRBD1. The V gene end was trimmed by 1 base and the J gene end by 0 bases; junction bases not matched to a gene: 6. Germline-derived CDR1 and CDR2 are LGHDT and YNNKEL (reference sequence). The CDR3 spans 16 residues. CDR3 sequence reads: CASSQGDRASSYEQYF. In nucleotides, the CDR3 is TGTGCCAGCAGCCAAGGGGACAGAGCGAGCTCCTACGAGCAGTACTTC.

By sample share, this clonotype is medium-sized. The junction differs from germline at one of its ends, possibly a read error. The chain joins TRBV6-5 to TRBJ2-5; D unresolved. The germline CDR1 and CDR2 sequences are MNHEY and SVGAGI. The CDR3 sequence is 13 residues long. CDR3 residues: CASSYSSMGSPDF. The CDR3 DNA is TGTGCCAGCAGTTACTCCAGTATGGGGTCCCCGGACTTC.

This clonotype was picked up a small number of times. The rearrangement links TRBV28 to TRBJ2-2, with a tentative D call TRBD2 (5 bases). The CDR3 consists of 17 residues. V was trimmed by 10 bases and J by 3 bases, leaving 24 bases between them. Germline CDR1 reads MDHEN; CDR2 reads SYDVKM. CDR3 nucleotide sequence: TGTGCCACTCCAAAGGGAAGGCTAGCTCCGGACACCGGGGAGCTGTTTTTT. As protein: CATPKGRLAPDTGELFF.

This clonotype is classed as medium-sized. The chain couples TRBV2 to TRBJ2-7, with 9 bases identical to TRBD1. The junction had 4 bases not matched to a gene; V was cut back by 7 bases and J by 3 bases. Germline V gene lookup returns CDR1 SNHLY and CDR2 FYNNEI. This CDR3 spans 13 amino acids. In DNA, the CDR3 is TGTGCCAGCACCGGGACAGGGAGCTACGAGCAGTACTTC. Its translation: CASTGTGSYEQYF.

By frequency in the sample, this clonotype is medium-sized. This chain connects TRBV11-3 to TRBJ2-2, with D possibly TRBD2 on 6 matching bases. The CDR3 spans 14 residues. V lost 5 bases and J lost 4, with 11 bases in between. Germline V lookup: CDR1 SGHNT, CDR2 YENEEA. This chain's CDR3 is CASSAGRVTGELFF. CDR3 nucleotides: TGTGCCAGCAGCGCGGGGAGAGTCACCGGGGAGCTGTTTTTT.

This clonotype was detected ten times or more. The CDR3 protein is CSARDRRGGDTQYF. CDR3 sequence (DNA): TGCAGTGCTAGAGATCGGAGAGGGGGAGATACGCAGTATTTT. The genes are TRBV20-1 and TRBJ2-3, with D maybe TRBD1 (6 bases). Germline V lookup: CDR1 DFQATT, CDR2 SNEGSKA (reference sequence). V shed 0 bases and J shed 5 bases, with 12 bases lying between them. The CDR3 runs 14 residues.

The rearrangement uses TRBV28 and TRBJ2-7; D remains ambiguous. The V and J ends lost 8 bases and 7 bases respectively, with 15 bases between them. CDR1 is MDHEN and CDR2 is SYDVKM in the germline V gene. The CDR3 consists of 12 residues. This CDR3 is CASGLKSREQYF. CDR3 nucleotides: TGTGCCAGCGGGCTCAAATCTAGGGAGCAGTACTTC.